A selection of T cell receptor beta chains follows, all from one sample in a study of Ad26.COV2.S vaccination and SARS-CoV-2 variants. Measured with immunoSEQ multiplex PCR; TCRdb has only the in-frame clones, and not every one. The table shows some 640,000 clones, with 89% occurring only once. Here the sequenced sample was peripheral blood, taken in a trial of Ad26.COV2.S vaccine versus placebo. The receptors stem from a person between 18 and 65 years old who received the Ad26.COV2.S COVID-19 vaccine or a placebo. CDR3s include the opening cysteine and the closing phenylalanine or tryptophan. The order of the fields is D gene, V gene, J gene, CDR3 protein. A D gene is named only where the DNA matches it firmly.

>.|TRBV6-5|TRBJ2-1
CASSYSTGFYNEQFF
>.|TRBV18|TRBJ2-7
CASSTQTDEQYF
>.|TRBV7-9|TRBJ2-2
CASSLAGAANTGELFF
>.|TRBV19|TRBJ2-6
CASSMLTGSSGANVLTF
>TRBD2|TRBV3-1/TRBV3-2|TRBJ2-5
CASSLNIAGGRETQYF
>.|TRBV24-1|TRBJ2-5
CATSDGWETQYF
>.|TRBV19|TRBJ1-2
CASSIQSANYGYTF
>TRBD2|TRBV4-3|TRBJ2-1
CASSQTSGGAVDEQFF
>.|TRBV24-1|TRBJ2-3
CATSDTNTDTQYF
>.|TRBV27|TRBJ2-3
CASSLLGGATDTQYF
>.|TRBV2|TRBJ2-2
CASNTIGGTGELFF
>.|TRBV18|TRBJ1-5
CASSPQPQHF
>.|TRBV10-1|TRBJ2-1
CASRVGSDEQFF
>TRBD1|TRBV3-1/TRBV3-2|TRBJ2-6
CASSLGFWDRSFSGANVLTF
>.|TRBV7-8|TRBJ2-1
CASSFEGQPYNEQFF
>.|TRBV2|TRBJ2-2
CASSELGQKTGELFF
>.|TRBV11-1|TRBJ1-6
CASSTDRHLGSPLHF
>TRBD1|TRBV23-1|TRBJ1-1
CASSQDREGTEAFF
>.|TRBV7-8|TRBJ2-1
CASSSGGNNEQFF
>TRBD1|TRBV3-1/TRBV3-2|TRBJ1-1
CASRPTTGTGGTEAFF
>TRBD1|TRBV7-6|TRBJ2-5
CASSPGGQGQETQYF
>.|TRBV5-1|TRBJ1-5
CASSLAPSNQPQHF
>.|TRBV23-1|TRBJ1-4
CANRYTRTGNEKLFF
>.|TRBV3-1/TRBV3-2|TRBJ2-5
CASSPWVTSSETQYF
>TRBD1|TRBV15|TRBJ2-6
CATSRGQGATSGANVLTF
>.|TRBV6-5|TRBJ2-6
CASSYGPGGANVLTF
>.|TRBV4-3|TRBJ1-1
CASSPMGNTEAFF
>TRBD1|TRBV4-2|TRBJ2-7
CASSQELQGVAYEQYF
>TRBD2|TRBV5-1|TRBJ2-1
CASSTLTSGSYNEQFF
>TRBD1|TRBV9|TRBJ2-7
CASSVRSTGDHEQYF
>TRBD1|TRBV5-4|TRBJ2-7
CASSRDRGSYEQYF
>.|TRBV30|TRBJ1-2
CAWRTWSEGKNYGYTF
>TRBD2|TRBV19|TRBJ2-1
CASSPTGLAGVGNEQFF
>.|TRBV5-1|TRBJ1-1
CASKTREITSEAFF
>.|TRBV18|TRBJ1-5
CASSPTTGSNQPQHF
>.|TRBV15|TRBJ2-2
CATRGAVDGELFF
>TRBD1|TRBV7-2|TRBJ1-2
CASSFFRQGGGYTF
>TRBD1|TRBV19|TRBJ1-2
CASSSRDRYHGTF
>.|TRBV18|TRBJ2-7
CASSPLGSAYEQYF
>.|TRBV6-5|TRBJ1-4
CASSPRGGAYEKLFF
>.|TRBV3-1/TRBV3-2|TRBJ1-2
CASSPPGSRLGGYTF
>TRBD2|TRBV19|TRBJ2-5
CASRTSSGRQETQYF
>.|TRBV3-1/TRBV3-2|TRBJ1-4
CASSQGQPGRGKLFF
>.|TRBV5-6|TRBJ2-7
CASSPTGHEQYF
>.|TRBV21-1|TRBJ2-3
CASSKTNQGNSTDTQYF
>TRBD1|TRBV13|TRBJ2-5
CASSPGTGVEETQYF
>TRBD1|TRBV5-1|TRBJ1-2
CASSNRDSGGYTF
>.|TRBV9|TRBJ2-7
CAIPHTRTRGEQYF